This T cell receptor (beta chain) was sequenced during a study of neurological immune-mediated disorders. This clonotype was seen many times. With 7 bases removed from V and 5 bases from J, the gap between germline ends came to 19 bases. Germline CDR1 is KGHDR and CDR2 is SFDVKD. The CDR3 is 16 residues long. TCRdb passed the 5' RACE reads through MiXCR, listing each CDR3 protein once. Of around 25,000 distinct CDR3 sequences listed, 2% to 2.5% were seen once; the top ten hold approximately 2.2%. This TCR came from a woman aged 50 to 60 with multiple sclerosis. The rearrangement uses TRBV24-1 and TRBJ2-2; possibly TRBD1 or TRBD2 for D (6 bases each). Sequencing input: PBMCs. CDR3 coding DNA: TGTGCCACCAGCCCTATAGCGGCAGGGGTTACCGGGGAGCTGTTTTTT. Its protein is CATSPIAAGVTGELFF.